This T cell receptor (beta chain) is drawn from a study of spatial heterogeneity in lung cancer (dated by TCRdb to about 2019). In the study overall: Beta-chain transcripts were consistently detected in greater numbers than alpha-chain transcripts, which likely reflected higher beta-chain transcript abundance. TCR repertoire features were related to nonsynonymous mutation counts determined by whole-exome sequencing of tumor tissue. A strong correlation was found between TCR transcript counts in tumor regions and a T cell transcriptional module score from matched bulk RNA-seq. In the raw uncorrected reads, each unique combination of TCR and UMI appeared on average more than ten times. Both alpha and beta chains were TCR-sequenced in approximately 200 tumor regions, about 64 matched nontumor lung samples and around 54 PBMC samples obtained at surgery. The study quantitatively compared TCR alpha and beta repertoires across multiple tumor regions, matched nontumor lung and blood in non-small cell lung cancer. Beyond this particular receptor, the publication reports: Counts of ubiquitous and regional expanded TCRs were found to correlate with counts of ubiquitous and regional nonsynonymous mutations, respectively. TCR-seq was estimated to cover only about 7.6% of tumor T cells for alpha chains and about 13% for beta chains. Additional single-cell paired TCR alpha and beta sequencing was considered necessary to confirm, at a functional level, the hypothesis that regional TCRs recognize regional mutations. A correlation was observed between the number of expanded intratumoral alpha and beta TCRs and the tumor nonsynonymous mutation count.

Germline trimming amounts to 5 bases on V and 4 bases on J, with 13 as the count of junction bases outside the gene matches. CDR3 length: 15 amino acids, cysteine to phenylalanine. CDR3 DNA only is kept here, 45 bases in frame from base 1. From a lookup of the germline V gene (reference sequence), CDR1 and CDR2 are DFQATT and SNEGSKA. The time point label here, explained by the study, means: sample taken at primary tumor resection. Samples were obtained from roughly 72 patients with early-stage, untreated non-small cell lung cancer from the lung TRACERx cohort. TCR sequencing used whole RNA extracted from tumor and nontumor lung tissue, or from cryopreserved PBMC samples, without cell sorting. A patient was chosen for TCR sequencing only when enough RNA was available from at least two tumor regions. Before selection, tumor and adjacent nontumor lung specimens were reviewed by a lung pathologist. The method behind the library was 5' RACE. Instrument used: NextSeq 500. The TCR library protocol attached a unique molecular identifier to each TCR cDNA molecule to allow correction of PCR and sequencing errors. As for the authors' bioinformatics: TCR identification, UMI-based error correction and CDR3 extraction were performed with Decombinator tools. TCRs above a frequency of 2 per 1,000, corresponding to the top 1% of the tumor frequency distribution, were defined as expanded. Expanded tumor TCRs statistically deemed absent (corrected P<0.05) from at least one tumor region were classed as regional, and all other expanded tumor TCRs were classed as ubiquitous. Each repertoire was subsampled 100 times to 5,000 TCRs, after which Renyi diversity was computed with the R vegan package. CDR3 similarity networks were constructed using string-kernel similarity of amino acid triplets, with links drawn between CDR3s whose pairwise similarity was above 0.82. The public reads were run again by TCRdb, first through fastp at Q25 and then through MiXCR, and only productive beta chains were kept. Rows merge per CDR3 protein into single entries with the most common DNA and genes. It is TCRdb's table, rather than the study itself, that gives the V and J calls and clone size. Recorded for this sample are 2,700 or so distinct CDR3 sequences; 5.5% of them occurred a single time. Jointly, the top ten make up roughly 18% of the sample.

Judged by its sample share, this clonotype qualifies as medium-sized (0.01 to 0.1%). The antigen this receptor binds is unknown. No base-level quality is on record; no much larger clone is a single base apart. This beta chain is an unintended read in a library built for alpha chains; its size means little. The receptor was derived from a male donor with early-stage non-small cell lung cancer. The sample in question was lung tumor tissue, obtained at surgery. The chain employs TRBV20-1 and TRBJ2-7, with 8 bases aligning to TRBD1. The DNA is as follows: TGCAGTGCTGAAGAAGGGACAGGAATTAAATACGAGCAGTACTTC. Its amino acids are CSAEEGTGIKYEQYF.